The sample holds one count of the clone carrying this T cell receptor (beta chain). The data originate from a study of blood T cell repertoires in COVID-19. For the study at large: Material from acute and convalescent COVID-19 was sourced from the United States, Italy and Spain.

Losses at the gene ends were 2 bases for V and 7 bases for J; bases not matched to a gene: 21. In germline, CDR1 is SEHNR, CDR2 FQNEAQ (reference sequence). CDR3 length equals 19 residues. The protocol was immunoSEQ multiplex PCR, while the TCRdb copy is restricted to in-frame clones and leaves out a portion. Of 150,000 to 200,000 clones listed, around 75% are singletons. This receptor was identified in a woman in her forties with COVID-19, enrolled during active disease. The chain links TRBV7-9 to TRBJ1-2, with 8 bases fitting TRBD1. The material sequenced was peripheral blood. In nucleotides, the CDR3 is TGTGCCAGCAGCTTATCTTGGCCAGGGGGCGCTCCCCCCGGGGGTGGCTACACCTTC. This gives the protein CASSLSWPGGAPPGGGYTF.